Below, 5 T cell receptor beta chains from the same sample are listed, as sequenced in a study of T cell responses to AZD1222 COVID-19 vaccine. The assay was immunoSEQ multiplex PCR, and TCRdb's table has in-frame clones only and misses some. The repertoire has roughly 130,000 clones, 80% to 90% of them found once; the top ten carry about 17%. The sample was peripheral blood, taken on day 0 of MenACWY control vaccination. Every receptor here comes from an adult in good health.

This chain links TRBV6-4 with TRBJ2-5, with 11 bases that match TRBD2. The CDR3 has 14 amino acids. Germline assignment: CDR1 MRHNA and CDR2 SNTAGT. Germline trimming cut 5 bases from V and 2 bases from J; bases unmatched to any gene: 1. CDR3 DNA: TGTGCCAGCAGTCGGACTAGCGGGCAAGAGACCCAGTACTTC. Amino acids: CASSRTSGQETQYF.

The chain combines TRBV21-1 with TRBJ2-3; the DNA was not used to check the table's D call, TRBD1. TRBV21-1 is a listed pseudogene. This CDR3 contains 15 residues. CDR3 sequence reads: CASLPFQGATDTQYF. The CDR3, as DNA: TGTGCCAGCCTCCCTTTTCAGGGGGCAACAGATACGCAGTATTTT.

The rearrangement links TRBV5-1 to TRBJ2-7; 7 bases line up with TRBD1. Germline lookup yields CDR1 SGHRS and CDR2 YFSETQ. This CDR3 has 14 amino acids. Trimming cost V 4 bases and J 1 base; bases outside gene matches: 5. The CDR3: CASSPGQFSYEQYF. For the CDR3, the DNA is TGCGCCAGCAGCCCGGGACAGTTTTCCTACGAGCAGTACTTC.

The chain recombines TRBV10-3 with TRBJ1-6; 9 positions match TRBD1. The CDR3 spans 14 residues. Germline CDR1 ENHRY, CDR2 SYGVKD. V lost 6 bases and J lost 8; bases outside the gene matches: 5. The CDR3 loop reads CAIRPRDRDSPLHF. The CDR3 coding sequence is TGTGCCATCAGGCCCCGGGACAGGGATTCACCCCTCCACTTT.

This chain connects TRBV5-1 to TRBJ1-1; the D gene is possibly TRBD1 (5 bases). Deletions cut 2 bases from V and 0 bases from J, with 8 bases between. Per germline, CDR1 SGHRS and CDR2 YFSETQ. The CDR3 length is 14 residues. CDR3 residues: CASSLWDLNTEAFF. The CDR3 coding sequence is TGCGCCAGCAGCTTATGGGACCTGAACACTGAAGCTTTCTTT.